The clone carrying this T cell receptor (beta chain) was recorded only once. The time point is: baseline, week 1 (first vaccination visit). The treatment denotes: pre-vaccination baseline after standard-of-care therapy. Patients carried new grade 3 or 4 IDH1-mutant astrocytomas lacking nuclear ATRX. Assay: immunoSEQ multiplex PCR; the TCRdb copy retains only in-frame clones and omits some. In the table there are roughly 50,000 clones, about four fifths of which are singletons. These data originate in a study of a mutant IDH1 vaccine in newly diagnosed glioma. Study background: Treated patients had a mean age of around 39 years and a sex split that was roughly 60% male and about 38% female. Radiotherapy, temozolomide, or both had been given previously, and both were given to most.

V lost 0 bases and J lost 2; bases outside the gene matches: 16. The germline gives CDR1 SGHAT, CDR2 FQNNGV. The CDR3 totals 20 residues. The sequence was obtained from a man aged 18-30 years with glioma. The chain joins TRBV11-2 to TRBJ2-3, with TRBD2 identical over 8 bases. The sequencing used PBMCs, collected from a glioma patient treated with radiotherapy, temozolomide or both. CDR3: CASSLEKAGVLMGHTDTQYF. In DNA, the CDR3 is TGTGCCAGCAGCTTAGAGAAAGCGGGGGTCCTCATGGGGCACACAGATACGCAGTATTTT.